One and the same sample provided the 28 T cell receptor beta chains below, sequenced in a study of human thymus T cells. Using immunoSEQ multiplex PCR, the repertoire was profiled, and TCRdb retains in-frame clones only, with some absent. The table shows about 46,000 clones, with 85% to 95% occurring only once. The specimen was blood. These receptors were collected from a girl under two years old with a congenital heart defect but otherwise immunologically healthy.

The genes are TRBV29-1 and TRBJ2-5; 11 positions match TRBD1. V dropped 6 bases and J dropped 2; count of bases not matched to a gene: 2. CDR1 is SQVTM, CDR2 ANQGSEA, per germline. The CDR3 length is 13 residues. CDR3 nucleotides: TGCAGCGTCTGGGACAGGGGGCAAGAGACCCAGTACTTC. This gives the protein CSVWDRGQETQYF.

This CDR3 reads CASSVATGDYEQYF. The CDR3 DNA follows: TGTGCCAGCAGCGTAGCTACGGGGGACTACGAGCAGTACTTC. This chain links TRBV9 with TRBJ2-7; perhaps TRBD2 as D (6 bases). The ends were cut back, 0 bases at V and 3 bases at J, with 10 bases in the middle. In germline, CDR1 is SGDLS, CDR2 YYNGEE. This CDR3 has 14 amino acids.

The chain has TRBV6-6 and TRBJ2-1; D possibly corresponds to TRBD2 (6 bases). This CDR3 region has 15 residues. V was trimmed by 4 bases and J by 1 base, leaving 11 bases between them. Germline values: CDR1 MNHNY, CDR2 SVGAGI (reference sequence). The CDR3, as DNA: TGTGCCAGCAGTTTCCAGCGGGTGTCCTACAATGAGCAGTTCTTC. Its protein is CASSFQRVSYNEQFF.

This rearrangement joins TRBV7-2 to TRBJ2-1; TRBD2 agrees at 12 bases. Per the germline V gene, CDR1 is SGHTA and CDR2 is FQGNSA. The CDR3 covers 19 residues. The V gene end was trimmed by 5 bases and the J gene end by 2 bases; junction bases not matched to a gene: 13. The CDR3 loop is CASSLGTSGRWRPYNEQFF. The CDR3 DNA sequence: TGTGCCAGCAGCCTAGGGACTAGCGGGCGGTGGAGGCCCTACAATGAGCAGTTCTTC. Using reference TRBV7-2 and TRBJ2-1 for the parts outside the CDR3, the full variable domain is GAGVSQSPSNKVTEKGKDVELRCDPISGHTALYWYRQSLGQGLEFLIYFQGNSAPDKSGLPSDRFSAERTGGSVSTLTIQRTQQEDSAVYLCASSLGTSGRWRPYNEQFFGPGTRLTVL.

V is TRBV2 and J is TRBJ1-2, with D perhaps matching TRBD1 (5 bases). V lost 6 bases, J lost 4 bases, and 9 bases lay in between. The CDR3 has 12 residues. The germline V gene encodes CDR1 SNHLY and CDR2 FYNNEI. The CDR3 nucleotides are TGTGCCAGCAGGTCCCAGGGCTATGGCTACACCTTC. Its translation is CASRSQGYGYTF.

The CDR3 DNA is TGTGCCAGCAGCTTAGCGCCGGGGATGGGCACTGAAGCTTTCTTT. This codes for CASSLAPGMGTEAFF. The chain employs TRBV7-2 and TRBJ1-1; D is undetermined. Germline V gives CDR1 SGHTA, CDR2 FQGNSA. The germline V and J ends were trimmed by 0 bases and 4 bases, with 12 bases remaining between them. The CDR3 consists of 15 residues.

The chain employs TRBV7-2 and TRBJ1-2; 8 bases map to TRBD1. The V segment lost 5 bases and the J segment 2 bases; nucleotides outside the gene matches: 10. The CDR3 runs to 16 residues. Germline values: CDR1 SGHTA, CDR2 FQGNSA. In nucleotides, the CDR3 is TGTGCCAGCAGCCCGACAGGGGAGGGCTTAAACTATGGCTACACCTTC. Translated, it gives CASSPTGEGLNYGYTF.

The chain joins TRBV25-1 to TRBJ2-1; weak D call: TRBD1 (5 bases). This CDR3 is built from 14 residues. Germline lookup yields CDR1 MGHDK and CDR2 SYGVNS. Between the trimmed V and J ends, which lost 8 bases and 0 bases, there was a span of 11 bases. The CDR3 DNA reads TGTGCCAGCTCACCCAGGGACTCCTACAATGAGCAGTTCTTC. Its protein is CASSPRDSYNEQFF.

This rearrangement joins TRBV5-1 to TRBJ2-7, with TRBD1 matching 10 bases. CDR1 is SGHRS, CDR2 YFSETQ, per germline. The CDR3 length is 18 residues. V was clipped by 3 bases and J by 3 bases; unmatched bases: 15. CDR3 sequence (DNA): TGCGCCAGCAGCTCAAACGCCGGGACAGGGGTGGGTTACTACGAGCAGTACTTC. This encodes CASSSNAGTGVGYYEQYF.

CDR3 protein: CASSQEGLLTYEQYF. CDR3 bases: TGTGCCAGCAGCCAGGAGGGACTGTTAACCTACGAGCAGTACTTC. The rearrangement joins TRBV7-2 to TRBJ2-7; possible D gene TRBD2, 6 bases. Trimming took off 5 bases at V and 2 bases at J, with 16 bases between the two ends. This CDR3 has 15 amino acids. Germline CDR1 and CDR2: SGHTA and FQGNSA.

The chain recombines TRBV10-3 with TRBJ1-5, with D tentatively TRBD1 (5 bases). Germline V gene sequence: CDR1 ENHRY, CDR2 SYGVKD. CDR3 length: 15 amino acids. V was clipped by 3 bases and J by 3 bases, with 12 bases between them. In DNA, the CDR3 is TGTGCCATCAGTGACACCGGGGGGGTCAATCAGCCCCAGCATTTT. As protein: CAISDTGGVNQPQHF.

The chain combines TRBV12-5 with TRBJ1-1; TRBD1 matches 8 bases. The germline gives CDR1 LGHNT, CDR2 FRNRAP. This CDR3 has 15 residues. The junction had 10 bases not matched to a gene; V was cut back by 5 bases and J by 5 bases. As DNA, the CDR3 is TGTGCTAGTGGTCGTACTCAGGGGGCGCGAACTGAAGCTTTCTTT. This encodes CASGRTQGARTEAFF. The variable domain in full, with the rest retrieved from reference TRBV12-5 and TRBJ1-1, is DARVTQTPRHKVTEMGQEVTMRCQPILGHNTVFWYRQTMMQGLELLAYFRNRAPLDDSGMPKDRFSAEMPDATLATLKIQPSEPRDSAVYFCASGRTQGARTEAFFGQGTRLTVV.

CDR3 nucleotides: TGTGCCAGCAATTCCAGGGTAGGGAATCAGCCCCAGCATTTT. It encodes CASNSRVGNQPQHF. The chain links TRBV6-1 to TRBJ1-5; a possible D gene is TRBD1 (5 bases). V lost 7 bases, J lost 4 bases, and 14 bases lay in between. Germline V gene lookup returns CDR1 MNHNS and CDR2 SASEGT. This CDR3 comprises 14 residues.

The chain combines TRBV6-6 with TRBJ2-3; a possible D gene is TRBD2 (5 bases). Germline CDR1 MNHNY, CDR2 SVGAGI (reference sequence). The ends were cut back, 0 bases at V and 1 base at J, with 11 bases in the middle. CDR3 length: 16 residues. This chain's CDR3 is CASSYSWGARTDTQYF. The CDR3 nucleotides are TGTGCCAGCAGTTACTCGTGGGGAGCACGCACAGATACGCAGTATTTT.

The rearrangement joins TRBV11-3 to TRBJ2-1; D is perhaps TRBD1 (6 bases). CDR3 length: 14 residues. Trimming removed 3 bases at V and 6 bases at J, with 12 bases between. Germline CDR1 SGHNT, CDR2 YENEEA. CDR3 in amino acids: CASSFEAGANEQFF. The CDR3 DNA is TGTGCCAGCAGCTTCGAAGCAGGGGCCAATGAGCAGTTCTTC.

This chain links TRBV30 with TRBJ1-2, with TRBD1 matching over 7 bases. Germline CDR1 GTSNPN, CDR2 SVGIG (reference sequence). CDR3 length equals 17 residues. V trimming: 2 bases; J trimming: 3 bases; junction bases outside the gene matches: 15. The CDR3 nucleotides read TGTGCCTGGAGTACTCCACGACCGGGACAGATATACTATGGCTACACCTTC. Its translation is CAWSTPRPGQIYYGYTF.

This clone was detected only once. V gene TRBV11-2 combines with J gene TRBJ2-5; D call uncertain. This CDR3 is built from 15 residues. Germline values: CDR1 SGHAT, CDR2 FQNNGV. Trimming cost V 0 bases and J 0 bases, with 8 bases left between them. The CDR3 DNA reads TGTGCCAGCAGCTTAGAAGGGCGGTACCAAGAGACCCAGTACTTC. It yields the protein CASSLEGRYQETQYF.

V gene TRBV10-1 combines with J gene TRBJ1-2; 9 bases map to TRBD1. Germline V gene sequence: CDR1 WNHNN, CDR2 SYGVQD (reference sequence). After removal of 4 bases from V and 4 bases from J, the junction contained 4 bases not matched to a gene. This CDR3 has 14 residues. CDR3 in amino acids: CASSGGTGTYGYTF. CDR3 in DNA: TGCGCCAGCAGTGGGGGGACAGGGACCTATGGCTACACCTTC.

The chain combines TRBV7-6 with TRBJ2-3; TRBD2 matches 8 bases. The CDR3 extends over 16 amino acids. Looked up from germline, CDR1 is SGHVS and CDR2 is FNYEAQ. V dropped 3 bases and J dropped 3; count of bases not matched to a gene: 8. CDR3 sequence (DNA): TGTGCCAGCAGCTTTGGGAGCGGGAGAGGGACAGATACGCAGTATTTT. It is translated as CASSFGSGRGTDTQYF.

V gene TRBV4-1 combines with J gene TRBJ1-3; D gene uncertain. Trimming stripped 3 bases from V and 3 bases from J, with 15 bases between. Germline V gene data show CDR1 as MGHRA and CDR2 as YSYEKL. This CDR3 has 16 residues. This chain's CDR3 is CASSHPRGEFGNTIYF. As DNA, the CDR3 is TGCGCCAGCAGCCACCCCCGTGGGGAGTTTGGAAACACCATATATTTT.

This chain joins TRBV6-1 and TRBJ2-7, with 11 bases identical to TRBD1. The CDR3 is made up of 14 amino acids. CDR1 is MNHNS, CDR2 SASEGT, per germline. The ends lost 6 bases at V and 1 base at J; junction bases unmatched: 2. CDR3 in DNA: TGTGCCAGCAGATGGGACAGGGGGTCCTACGAGCAGTACTTC. It is translated as CASRWDRGSYEQYF.

This clone has only one observation. The chain links TRBV15 to TRBJ2-3, with 7 bases aligning to TRBD2. This CDR3 region has 17 residues. Per germline, CDR1 LNHNV and CDR2 YYDKDF (reference sequence). With 0 bases clipped from V and 0 bases from J, the junction kept 6 bases outside the gene matches. CDR3 loop: CATSREYGGRSTDTQYF. The CDR3 DNA sequence: TGTGCCACCAGCAGAGAATATGGCGGGAGAAGCACAGATACGCAGTATTTT.

This chain connects TRBV11-2 to TRBJ2-7; D not certain. The CDR3 is 12 amino acids. Germline V CDR1 and CDR2: SGHAT, FQNNGV. V lost 6 bases and J 7 bases, leaving 13 bases between the germline ends. CDR3 sequence reads: CASRMGSAEQYF. The DNA for the CDR3 is TGTGCCAGCAGGATGGGGTCCGCGGAGCAGTACTTC.

V is TRBV30 and J is TRBJ2-3; D ambiguous. The V end lost 1 base, the J end lost 4 bases, and 6 bases lay between the germline ends. The CDR3 contains 12 residues. Per germline, CDR1 GTSNPN and CDR2 SVGIG (reference sequence). CDR3 in DNA: TGTGCCTGGAGTGGTGTGGCAGATACGCAGTATTTT. It encodes CAWSGVADTQYF. Using reference TRBV30 and TRBJ2-3 for the parts outside the CDR3, the full variable domain is SQTIHQWPATLVQPVGSPLSLECTVEGTSNPNLYWYRQAAGRGLQLLFYSVGIGQISSEVPQNLSASRPQDRQFILSSKKLLLSDSGFYLCAWSGVADTQYFGPGTRLTVL.

The gene calls are TRBV6-5 and TRBJ2-3; 7 bases agree with TRBD2. Germline V gene data show CDR1 as MNHEY and CDR2 as SVGAGI. This CDR3 is built from 15 residues. Losses at the gene ends were 5 bases for V and 4 bases for J; bases not matched to a gene: 9. The CDR3 loop is CASSPEAGESDTQYF. The CDR3, as DNA: TGTGCCAGCAGTCCCGAGGCGGGAGAGTCAGATACGCAGTATTTT.

This clone was seen once. The chain has TRBV30 and TRBJ1-1, with D possibly TRBD1 on 5 matching bases. Trimming removed 3 bases at V and 6 bases at J, with 11 bases between. Germline-derived CDR1 and CDR2 are GTSNPN and SVGIG (reference sequence). CDR3 length: 12 amino acids. Here the CDR3 reads CAWSPRGPEAFF. In DNA form, the CDR3 reads TGTGCCTGGAGCCCCCGGGGCCCTGAAGCTTTCTTT.

V usage is TRBV4-3 and J usage is TRBJ2-2; maybe TRBD1 (5 bases). This CDR3 comprises 15 residues. Deletions cut 0 bases from V and 2 bases from J, with 7 bases between. CDR1 is LGHNA, CDR2 YSLEER, per germline. Here the CDR3 DNA reads TGCGCCAGCAGCCAAGACAGGGCAAACACCGGGGAGCTGTTTTTT. It codes for CASSQDRANTGELFF.

The rearrangement joins TRBV6-5 to TRBJ1-2; 7 nucleotides agree with TRBD1. V lost 0 bases to trimming and J lost 8 bases; unmatched junction nucleotides: 6. Germline loops: CDR1 MNHEY, CDR2 SVGAGI. The CDR3 totals 14 residues. The CDR3 nucleotides are TGTGCCAGCAGTTACTCCGCGACGACAGGGGGCTACACCTTC. It yields the protein CASSYSATTGGYTF.